This entry lists 30 T cell receptor beta chains sequenced from one sample in a study of molecular identifiers for immune sequencing clone quantification. In TCRdb, the PCR reads were re-called with MiXCR into one record per CDR3 protein. The sample holds hundreds of thousands of distinct CDR3 sequences, roughly 24% seen once. Sequencing was carried out using naive CD8+ T cells from blood, with Jurkat cell RNA spiked in. Subset: FACS-sorted CD8+CD4-CCR7+CD45RA+ naive T cells. These receptors originate from a human donor in good health. Some libraries in this study had Jurkat cell RNA spiked in.

The chain links TRBV20-1 to TRBJ2-7; 8 positions match TRBD2. Germline CDR1 reads DFQATT; CDR2 reads SNEGSKA (reference sequence). V lost 0 bases to trimming and J lost 7 bases; unmatched junction nucleotides: 14. This CDR3 contains 16 residues. CDR3 nucleotide sequence: TGCAGTGCTAGAGATCAGGGTGTAGCGGGAAGGGGTGAGCAGTACTTC. As protein: CSARDQGVAGRGEQYF.

This chain's CDR3 is CSARDSLAGSYEQYF. CDR3 DNA: TGCAGTGCTAGAGATAGCCTAGCGGGCTCCTACGAGCAGTACTTC. The chain couples TRBV20-1 to TRBJ2-7, with 8 bases matching TRBD2. From germline, CDR1 is DFQATT and CDR2 SNEGSKA (reference sequence). The length of the CDR3 is 15 residues. Unmatched junction bases numbered 4, after V lost 0 bases and J lost 0 bases.

This clonotype was seen many times. This sequence joins TRBV27 and TRBJ2-3, with D unresolved. Germline assignment: CDR1 MNHEY and CDR2 SMNVEV (reference sequence). CDR3 length: 12 residues. Between the trimmed V and J ends, which lost 5 bases and 6 bases, there was a span of 9 bases. CDR3 sequence reads: CASSPSQDTQYF. As DNA, the CDR3 is TGTGCCAGCAGTCCCTCCCAGGATACGCAGTATTTT.

Remarks on this clonotype: Just one base apart from a much larger clone, this may be a read error. The chain has TRBV28 and TRBJ2-3; D is perhaps TRBD2 (5 bases). The V and J ends lost 3 bases and 4 bases respectively, with 14 bases between them. CDR1 and CDR2 from the germline V gene are MDHEN and SYDVKM. This CDR3 is 15 amino acids long. The DNA for the CDR3 is TGTGCCAGCAGTTTCGGGGTGTTCGTCCCAGATACGCAGTATTTT. Translation gives CASSFGVFVPDTQYF.

This clonotype was observed at least ten times. The rearrangement uses TRBV27 and TRBJ2-1; 13 nucleotides line up with TRBD2. The germline gives CDR1 MNHEY, CDR2 SMNVEV (reference sequence). Trimming took 5 bases from V and 8 from J; bases not matched to a gene: 9. CDR3 length: 16 amino acids. CDR3 protein: CASSEILAGGPYEQFF. The DNA of the CDR3 is TGTGCCAGCAGTGAAATACTAGCGGGGGGGCCCTATGAGCAGTTCTTC.

This clonotype has a handful of counts. This rearrangement joins TRBV6-5 to TRBJ2-1; TRBD2 aligns across 9 bases. With V trimmed by 6 bases and J by 4 bases, 7 bases remained unmatched. The CDR3 has 15 amino acids. Germline assignment: CDR1 MNHEY and CDR2 SVGAGI. Written as DNA, the CDR3 is TGTGCCAGCAGGGAAATAGCGGGGGCATACAATGAGCAGTTCTTC. Translating gives CASREIAGAYNEQFF.

Comment on this clonotype: A much larger clonotype is one base distant, so this may be a read error. The V call is TRBV11-2, the J call TRBJ2-1; D gene uncertain. The ends were cut back, 1 base at V and 6 bases at J, with 10 bases in the middle. The length of the CDR3 is 14 residues. CDR1 is SGHAT and CDR2 is FQNNGV in the germline V gene. CDR3 coding DNA: TGTGCCAGCAGCTTAGCTCAGGATTGCAATGAGCAGTTCTTC. It codes for CASSLAQDCNEQFF.

The chain joins TRBV29-1 to TRBJ2-7, with 11 bases fitting TRBD1. The CDR3 consists of 13 residues. Germline loops: CDR1 SQVTM, CDR2 ANQGSEA. J gave up 7 bases and V 7 bases, and 9 bases lay outside the gene matches. The CDR3 sequence: CSAWGQGVGEQYF. The CDR3 bases are TGCAGCGCTTGGGGACAGGGGGTGGGGGAGCAGTACTTC.

This clonotype was detected a few times. The chain combines TRBV11-2 with TRBJ1-2; TRBD1 might be the D (5 bases). Germline loops: CDR1 SGHAT, CDR2 FQNNGV. With 5 bases removed from V and 4 bases from J, the gap between germline ends came to 14 bases. This CDR3 has 14 amino acids. The CDR3 nucleotides are TGTGCCAGCAGCCCTTTGGAGGACATCTATGGCTACACCTTC. Amino acid sequence: CASSPLEDIYGYTF.

Comment on this clonotype: A much larger clone differs by one base, so this may be a read error. The genes are TRBV4-3 and TRBJ2-6; weak D call: TRBD1 (6 bases). Looked up from germline, CDR1 is LGHNA and CDR2 is YSLEER. V gave up 11 bases and J gave up 4 bases, with 18 bases separating them. The CDR3 has 15 amino acids. CDR3: CAGGYQGSGANVLTF. The CDR3 DNA is TGCGCCGGCGGGTATCAGGGGTCCGGGGCCAACGTCCTGACTTTC.

This clonotype was detected many times. V gene TRBV29-1 combines with J gene TRBJ2-7, with TRBD1 matching 9 bases. CDR1 and CDR2 from the germline V gene are SQVTM and ANQGSEA. This CDR3 has 14 residues. Trimming at V came to 4 bases and at J to 5 bases, leaving 9 bases not matched to a gene. CDR3 sequence reads: CSVGRTGVSDEQYF. CDR3 DNA: TGCAGCGTTGGCAGGACAGGGGTTTCCGACGAGCAGTACTTC.

Concerning this clonotype itself: This may arise from a read error, as a much more abundant clone is one base away. The gene calls are TRBV4-3 and TRBJ2-1; D ambiguous. The germline V and J ends were trimmed by 3 bases and 9 bases, with 15 bases remaining between them. Germline CDR1 is LGHNA and CDR2 is YSLEER. This CDR3 contains 14 residues. CDR3 DNA sequence: TGCGCCAGCAGCCACTGGCCCGGCGGCAGTGAGCAGTTCTTC. Protein product: CASSHWPGGSEQFF.

Concerning this clonotype itself: The germline gene is not matched at one end of the junction; a read error may be the cause. This rearrangement joins TRBV7-9 to TRBJ2-7; TRBD1 matches 7 bases. Germline V gives CDR1 SEHNR, CDR2 FQNEAQ (reference sequence). The CDR3 is 13 amino acids. CDR3 in amino acids: CASSPGTAYEKYF. CDR3 sequence (DNA): TGTGCCAGCAGCCCAGGGACAGCCTACGAGAAGTACTTC.

On this clonotype: At one of its ends the junction is not consistent with the germline gene, which may arise from a read error. The chain joins TRBV11-2 to TRBJ2-5; the match to TRBD2 covers 7 bases. CDR1 SGHAT and CDR2 FQNNGV come from the germline V gene. CDR3 length: 16 amino acids. The CDR3 loop reads CARSPSSRDYKKTQYF. The CDR3, as DNA: TGTGCCCGCAGCCCTAGTTCCCGGGACTATAAAAAGACCCAGTACTTC.

On this clonotype itself: Since a much larger clone is just one base distant, this may be a read error. The chain's CDR3 is CASSLTARVEQFF. In DNA form, the CDR3 reads TGTGCCAGCAGTTTAACCGCGAGGGTGGAGCAGTTCTTC. The rearrangement links TRBV12-3 or TRBV12-4 to TRBJ2-1, with D possibly being TRBD2 (5 bases). The CDR3 has 13 residues. The ends were cut back, 2 bases at V and 10 bases at J, with 12 bases in the middle.

This clonotype was seen many times. This chain uses TRBV20-1 with TRBJ2-7; D call uncertain. V shed 3 bases and J shed 4 bases, with 19 bases lying between them. CDR3 size: 15 residues. Germline V CDR1 and CDR2: DFQATT, SNEGSKA (reference sequence). The CDR3 DNA reads as TGCAGTGCTAGGGGGTTCGTACATGTGGGGTACGAGCAGTACTTC. Protein: CSARGFVHVGYEQYF.

The rearrangement links TRBV10-3 to TRBJ2-1; 7 bases fit TRBD2. V lost 6 bases, J lost 0 bases, and 5 bases stayed unmatched. This CDR3 contains 15 residues. CDR1 and CDR2 from the germline V gene are ENHRY and SYGVKD. The CDR3, as DNA: TGTGCCATCAGCTCTAGCGGAAGCTCCTACAATGAGCAGTTCTTC. It is translated as CAISSSGSSYNEQFF.

The CDR3 spells CASSSDRVVSYTF. Written as DNA, the CDR3 is TGTGCCAGCAGTTCCGACAGGGTTGTTAGCTACACCTTC. The genes are TRBV27 and TRBJ1-2; 7 bases align to TRBD1. The germline V gene has CDR1 MNHEY and CDR2 SMNVEV (reference sequence). With V trimmed by 4 bases and J by 9 bases, 8 bases remained unmatched. This CDR3 is 13 amino acids long.

This clonotype was detected only a few times. V is TRBV12-3 or TRBV12-4 and J is TRBJ1-6; 7 bases are shared with TRBD1. V lost 6 bases, J lost 9 bases, and 11 bases stayed unmatched. The CDR3 consists of 15 residues. CDR3 in amino acids: CASSPTGESGSPLHF. The CDR3 DNA is TGTGCCAGCAGCCCAACAGGGGAGAGCGGTTCACCCCTCCACTTT.

This clonotype was recorded at least ten times. The chain recombines TRBV29-1 with TRBJ1-2; maybe TRBD1 (5 bases). The V and J ends lost 3 bases and 3 bases respectively, with 11 bases between them. The CDR3 runs to 13 residues. Germline assignment: CDR1 SQVTM and CDR2 ANQGSEA. CDR3 nucleotide sequence: TGCAGCGTTGAGGGACGCAAGGACTATGGCTACACCTTC. Its translation: CSVEGRKDYGYTF.

This clonotype was counted at least ten times. The rearrangement joins TRBV4-3 to TRBJ2-7; D possibly matches TRBD1 or TRBD2 (5 bases each). Germline V gives CDR1 LGHNA, CDR2 YSLEER. Trimming stripped 4 bases from V and 1 base from J, with 11 bases between. The CDR3 runs 14 residues. The CDR3 nucleotides are TGCGCCAGCAGCCCCGGGACCCAGTCCTACGAGCAGTACTTC. Residues: CASSPGTQSYEQYF.

This clonotype appeared a few times. J is TRBJ2-5 and V is TRBV7-7; TRBD2 matches at 7 bases. Germline loops: CDR1 SSHAT, CDR2 FNYEAQ (reference sequence). The CDR3 has 14 residues. The V gene end was trimmed by 5 bases and the J gene end by 1 base; junction bases not matched to a gene: 4. The CDR3 region has the DNA TGTGCCAGCAGCCCAGCGGGGCTCCAAGAGACCCAGTACTTC. Its translation is CASSPAGLQETQYF. Supplemented by reference TRBV7-7 and TRBJ2-5, the full variable domain reads GAGVSQSPRYKVTKRGQDVTLRCDPISSHATLYWYQQALGQGPEFLTYFNYEAQPDKSGLPSDRFSAERPEGSISTLTIQRTEQRDSAMYRCASSPAGLQETQYFGPGTRLLVL.

This clonotype has more than one count but fewer than ten. The rearrangement links TRBV3-2 to TRBJ1-5. TRBV3-2 is a pseudogene locus. This CDR3 region has 16 residues. This CDR3 is CASSPEWITENQPQHF. The CDR3 nucleotides are TGTGCCAGCAGCCCCGAGTGGATCACAGAGAATCAGCCCCAGCATTTT.

This clonotype appeared many times. The J gene is TRBJ2-1, the V gene TRBV7-3, with D perhaps TRBD1 (6 bases). The CDR3 is made up of 16 amino acids. V was pared by 5 bases and J by 5 bases, with 19 bases between. The germline V gene has CDR1 SGHTA and CDR2 FQGTGA. CDR3 sequence (DNA): TGTGCCAGCAGCCCCCGGACAGCGCTTACCAACAATGAGCAGTTCTTC. Translating it yields CASSPRTALTNNEQFF.

This clonotype has only a few counts. The V and J genes are TRBV4-2 and TRBJ2-6, with D tentatively TRBD1 (5 bases). The CDR3 has 16 residues. Germline V gene lookup returns CDR1 LGHNA and CDR2 YNFKEQ. Trimming removed 0 bases from V and 3 bases from J, with 9 bases in between. CDR3 residues: CASSQDRERGANVLTF. CDR3 sequence (DNA): TGTGCCAGCAGCCAAGACAGGGAACGTGGGGCCAACGTCCTGACTTTC.

At least ten counts were recorded for this clonotype. The chain couples TRBV7-3 to TRBJ2-7, with 7 bases identical to TRBD2. The junction had 9 bases not matched to a gene; V was cut back by 2 bases and J by 5 bases. Germline values: CDR1 SGHTA, CDR2 FQGTGA. This CDR3 region has 15 residues. CDR3 nucleotides: TGTGCCAGCAGCTTAGCTGGCGGGAGTATCGACGAGCAGTACTTC. Protein: CASSLAGGSIDEQYF.

To note about this clonotype: No conserved phenylalanine or tryptophan ends this CDR3, so it is likely a read error. The CDR3 here is CASSFPGQVGELFL. The CDR3 DNA follows: TGTGCCAGCAGTTTTCCTGGGCAAGTCGGGGAGCTGTTTTTA. V usage is TRBV12-3 or TRBV12-4 and J usage is TRBJ2-2; no firm D call. This CDR3 is built from 14 residues. Trimming pared 3 bases from V and 7 bases from J, leaving 12 bases between.

The rearrangement links TRBV4-1 to TRBJ2-1; TRBD1 agrees at 7 bases. The V gene end was trimmed by 0 bases and the J gene end by 8 bases; junction bases not matched to a gene: 4. The germline V gene has CDR1 MGHRA and CDR2 YSYEKL. This CDR3 contains 14 residues. The DNA of the CDR3 is TGCGCCAGCAGCCAAGATACAGGGGTCTATGAGCAGTTCTTC. The encoded protein is CASSQDTGVYEQFF.

This clonotype was counted a few times. The chain couples TRBV10-3 to TRBJ2-7, with unresolved D. CDR1 and CDR2 from the germline V gene are ENHRY and SYGVKD. Trimming cost V 6 bases and J 3 bases, with 6 bases left between them. The CDR3 length is 11 residues. In DNA, the CDR3 is TGTGCCATCAGAGAAAGCTACGAGCAGTACTTC. Translated: CAIRESYEQYF.

There are many counts of this clonotype. The chain uses TRBV5-4 and TRBJ2-7; D might be TRBD1 (6 bases). The V end was cut by 9 bases, the J end by 6 bases, with 16 bases between. Germline values: CDR1 SGHNT, CDR2 YYREEE (reference sequence). The CDR3 has 12 amino acids. The CDR3 is CATETGFGEQYF. CDR3 coding DNA: TGTGCCACAGAAACAGGGTTCGGCGAGCAGTACTTC.